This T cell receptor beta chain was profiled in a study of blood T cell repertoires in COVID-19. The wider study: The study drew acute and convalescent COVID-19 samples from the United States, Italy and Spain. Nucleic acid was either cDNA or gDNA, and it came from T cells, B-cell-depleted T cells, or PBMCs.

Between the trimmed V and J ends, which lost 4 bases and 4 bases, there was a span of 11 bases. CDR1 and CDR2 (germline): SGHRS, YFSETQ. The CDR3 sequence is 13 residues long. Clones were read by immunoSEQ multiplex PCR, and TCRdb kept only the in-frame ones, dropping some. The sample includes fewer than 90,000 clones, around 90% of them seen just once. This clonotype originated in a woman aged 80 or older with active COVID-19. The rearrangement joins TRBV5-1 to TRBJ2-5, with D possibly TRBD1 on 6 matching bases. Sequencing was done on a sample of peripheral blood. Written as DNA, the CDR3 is TGCGCCAGCAGCCTACAGGGTGGAGAGACCCAGTACTTC. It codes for CASSLQGGETQYF.